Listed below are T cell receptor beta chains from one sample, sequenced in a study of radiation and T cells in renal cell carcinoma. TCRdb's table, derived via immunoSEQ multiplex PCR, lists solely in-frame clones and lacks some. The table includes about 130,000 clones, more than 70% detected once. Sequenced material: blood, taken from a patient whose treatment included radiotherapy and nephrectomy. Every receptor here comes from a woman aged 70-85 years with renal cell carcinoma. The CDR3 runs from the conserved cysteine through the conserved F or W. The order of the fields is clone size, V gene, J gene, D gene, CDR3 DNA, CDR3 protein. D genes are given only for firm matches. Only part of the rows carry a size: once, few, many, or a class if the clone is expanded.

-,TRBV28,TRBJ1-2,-,TGTGCCAGCAGTTTACTAGGCGGAACTAACTATGGCTACACCTTC,CASSLLGGTNYGYTF
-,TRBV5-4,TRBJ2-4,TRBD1,TGTGCCAGCCAAGACAGGGTCAAAAACATTCAGTACTTC,CASQDRVKNIQYF
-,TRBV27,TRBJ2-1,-,TGTGCCAGCAGACCGATCGTATACAATGAGCAGTTCTTC,CASRPIVYNEQFF
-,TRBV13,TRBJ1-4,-,TGTGCCAGCAGTTCAGGGGAGGACGGGGAAAAACTGTTTTTT,CASSSGEDGEKLFF
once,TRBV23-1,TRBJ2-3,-,TGCGCCAGCAGTCAATTTCCTCGACATACAGATACGCAGTATTTT,CASSQFPRHTDTQYF
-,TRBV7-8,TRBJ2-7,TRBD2,TGTGCCAGCAGCTCACAACTAGCGGGGGGCTCCTACGAGCAGTACTTC,CASSSQLAGGSYEQYF
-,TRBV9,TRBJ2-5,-,TGTGCCAGCAGCGTAGCCGGGTACCAAGAGACCCAGTACTTC,CASSVAGYQETQYF
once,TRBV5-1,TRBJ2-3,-,TGCGCCAGCAGCTTGCTAGGGATTGACACAGATACGCAGTATTTT,CASSLLGIDTDTQYF
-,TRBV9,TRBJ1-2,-,TGTGCCAGCAGCGTAGACCCCAACACCAGGGGCTACACCTTC,CASSVDPNTRGYTF
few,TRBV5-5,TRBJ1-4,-,TGTGCCAGCAGCTTATCACCAACTAATGAAAAACTGTTTTTT,CASSLSPTNEKLFF
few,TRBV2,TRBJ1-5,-,TGTGCCAGCAGGCAAGACATTAGCAATCAGCCCCAGCATTTT,CASRQDISNQPQHF
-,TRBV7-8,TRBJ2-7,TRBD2,TGTGCCAGCAGCTTACCCCCGCTAGCGGGGAACTACGAGCAGTACTTC,CASSLPPLAGNYEQYF
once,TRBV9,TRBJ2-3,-,TGTGCCAGCAGCGGCAGGACCACAGATACGCAGTATTTT,CASSGRTTDTQYF
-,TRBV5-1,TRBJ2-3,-,TGCGCCAGCAGCTTACAGGGAGCTAGCACAGATACGCAGTATTTT,CASSLQGASTDTQYF
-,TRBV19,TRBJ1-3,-,TGTGCCAGTAGTAGCCAGACTGGAAACACCATATATTTT,CASSSQTGNTIYF
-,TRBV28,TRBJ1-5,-,TGTGCCAGCAGCCCTCAATTTACATTACCTTATAGCAATCAGCCCCAGCATTTT,CASSPQFTLPYSNQPQHF
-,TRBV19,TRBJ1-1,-,TGTGCCAGTAGTTTGGGGGGACACCCCACTGAAGCTTTCTTT,CASSLGGHPTEAFF
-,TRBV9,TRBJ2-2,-,TGTGCCAGCAGCGTATCGGGGCCCGGGGAGCTGTTTTTT,CASSVSGPGELFF
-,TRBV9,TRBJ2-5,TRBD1,TGTGCCAGCAGCGTATTGGCAGGGGGAAGGGAGACCCAGTACTTC,CASSVLAGGRETQYF
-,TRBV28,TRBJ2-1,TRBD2,TGTGCCAGCAGGCCAGGCACGGGACTAGCGGGGGGGGCCTACAATGAGCAGTTCTTC,CASRPGTGLAGGAYNEQFF
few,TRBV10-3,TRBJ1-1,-,TGTGCCATCAGGGAGAACACTGAAGCTTTCTTT,CAIRENTEAFF
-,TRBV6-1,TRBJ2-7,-,TGTGCCAGCAGTGAAAAAGCAGGGACCTACGAGCAGTACTTC,CASSEKAGTYEQYF
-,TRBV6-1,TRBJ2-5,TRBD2,TGTGCCAGCAGTGAAAAGCCGTGGGGGGGGACCCAGTACTTC,CASSEKPWGGTQYF
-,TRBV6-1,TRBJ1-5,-,TGTGCCAGCATTGGGACGGTACTCAATCAGCCCCAGCATTTT,CASIGTVLNQPQHF
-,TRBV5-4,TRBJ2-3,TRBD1,TGTGCCAGCAGCAACCGGGACAGGGTGGCAGATACGCAGTATTTT,CASSNRDRVADTQYF
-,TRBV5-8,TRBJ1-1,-,TGTGCCAGCAGCTTCGCACGGCGCTGGGACACTGAAGCTTTCTTT,CASSFARRWDTEAFF
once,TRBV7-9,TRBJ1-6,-,TGTGCCAGCAGCTATATTCTACCCCAGGGTCCTTCACCCCTCCACTTT,CASSYILPQGPSPLHF
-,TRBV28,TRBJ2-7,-,TGTGCCAGCAGTAGACAGTCCCCCTACGAGCAGTACTTC,CASSRQSPYEQYF
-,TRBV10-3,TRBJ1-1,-,TGTGCCATCAGTGTGATGAACACTGAAGCTTTCTTT,CAISVMNTEAFF
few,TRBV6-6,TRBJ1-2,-,TGTGCCAGCAGCCCCGATGAGAACTATGGCTACACCTTC,CASSPDENYGYTF
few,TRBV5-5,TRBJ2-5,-,TGTGCCAGCAGCTTGGCTCCGCAAGAGACCCAGTACTTC,CASSLAPQETQYF
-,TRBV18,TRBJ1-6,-,TGTGCCAGCTCACCAAGTGCAGACAGCCCACCCCTCCACTTT,CASSPSADSPPLHF
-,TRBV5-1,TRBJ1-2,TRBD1,TGCGCCAGCAGCTTGCCTGGAGGGGGCGACTATGGCTACACCTTC,CASSLPGGGDYGYTF
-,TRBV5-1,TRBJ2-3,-,TGCGCCAGCAGCTTATCAGACTACACCACAGATACGCAGTATTTT,CASSLSDYTTDTQYF
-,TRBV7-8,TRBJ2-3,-,TGTGCCAGCAGCTTAGGGGTAGGAGCCCTCACAGATACGCAGTATTTT,CASSLGVGALTDTQYF
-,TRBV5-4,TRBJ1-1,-,TGTGCCAGCAGCTCCGAGTGGAACACTGAAGCTTTCTTT,CASSSEWNTEAFF
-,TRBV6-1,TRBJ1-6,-,TGTGCCAGCAGTGAATCCCGGTATAATTCACCCCTCCACTTT,CASSESRYNSPLHF
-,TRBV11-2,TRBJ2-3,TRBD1,TGTGCCAGCAGCAGCCGGGACAGGGGCACAGATACGCAGTATTTT,CASSSRDRGTDTQYF
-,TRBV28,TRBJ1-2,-,TGTGCCAGCAGTTCCCCCTTCTATCGTAACTATGGCTACACCTTC,CASSSPFYRNYGYTF
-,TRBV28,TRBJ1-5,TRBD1,TGTGCCAGCAGGACAGGGGTGGGCAATCAGCCCCAGCATTTT,CASRTGVGNQPQHF
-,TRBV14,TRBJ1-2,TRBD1,TGTGCCAGCAGCCAAGATCGGAGGACAGGGGCCTACCCCCATGGCTACACCTTC,CASSQDRRTGAYPHGYTF
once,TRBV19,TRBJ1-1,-,TGTGCCAGTAGCCAGGTTGGACGGGACACTGAAGCTTTCTTT,CASSQVGRDTEAFF
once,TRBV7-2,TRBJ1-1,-,TGTGCCAGCAGCTTCGGACCAATGAACACTGAAGCTTTCTTT,CASSFGPMNTEAFF
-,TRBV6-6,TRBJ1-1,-,TGTGCCAGCAGTTACGGGGAGGACACTGAAGCTTTCTTT,CASSYGEDTEAFF
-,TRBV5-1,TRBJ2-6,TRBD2,TGCGCCAGCAGCCCCCGGACTAGCGGGGTTTCGGGCGGGGCCAACGTCCTGACTTTC,CASSPRTSGVSGGANVLTF
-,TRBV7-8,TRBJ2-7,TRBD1,TGTGCCAGCAGCTTATCTACAGGGGCGGCCTACGAGCAGTACTTC,CASSLSTGAAYEQYF
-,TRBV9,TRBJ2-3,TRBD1,TGTGCCAACACCCGGGACAGCCACCTGGACAGCACAGATACGCAGTATTTT,CANTRDSHLDSTDTQYF
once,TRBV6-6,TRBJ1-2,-,TGTGCCAGCCAGGGCGGGCAGAACTATGGCTACACCTTC,CASQGGQNYGYTF
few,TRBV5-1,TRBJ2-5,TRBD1,TGCGCCAGCAGCTTGAGCCTCGGGACAGGGAGAGAGACCCAGTACTTC,CASSLSLGTGRETQYF
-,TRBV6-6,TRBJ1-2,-,TGTGCCAGCAGTCATTCACAGGGCAACCCGTATGGCTACACCTTC,CASSHSQGNPYGYTF
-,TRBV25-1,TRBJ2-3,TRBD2,TGTGCCAGCAGTGATTTAGCGGGGGGGCCGGGAACAGATACGCAGTATTTT,CASSDLAGGPGTDTQYF
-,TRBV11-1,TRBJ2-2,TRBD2,TGTGCCAGCAGCTACTTAGCGGGGGTGAACGGGGAGCTGTTTTTT,CASSYLAGVNGELFF
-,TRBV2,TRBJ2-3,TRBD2,TGTGCCAGCGGATCCGGGACTAGCGCCCGCACAGATACGCAGTATTTT,CASGSGTSARTDTQYF
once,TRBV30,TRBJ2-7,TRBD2,TGTGCCTGGAGTGTAAGGGGATTCCTAGCGGGGGGGCGAGACGAGCAGTACTTC,CAWSVRGFLAGGRDEQYF
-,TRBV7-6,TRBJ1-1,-,TGTGCCAGCAGTCCCCTGGGCCCTGAAGCTTTCTTT,CASSPLGPEAFF
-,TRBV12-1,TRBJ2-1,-,TGTGCCAGCAGCCCCGGGCTAGCGGGTACAGGGTCCTACAATGAGCAGTTCTTC,CASSPGLAGTGSYNEQFF
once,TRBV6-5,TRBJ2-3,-,TGTGCCAGCAGTTACTCCCCCGACAGCACAGATACGCAGTATTTT,CASSYSPDSTDTQYF
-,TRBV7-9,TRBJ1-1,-,TGTGCCAGCAGCTTAAGTCTGGGGGACACTGAAGCTTTCTTT,CASSLSLGDTEAFF
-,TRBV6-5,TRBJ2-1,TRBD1,TGTGCCAGCAGTTCCGGGACAGGGGTAGGGAATGAGCAGTTCTTC,CASSSGTGVGNEQFF
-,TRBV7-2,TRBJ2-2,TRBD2,TGTGCCAGCAGCTTAGTACTAGCGGTGACCGGGGAGCTGTTTTTT,CASSLVLAVTGELFF